This T cell receptor beta chain stems from a study of shared clonotypes between healthy human individuals. Method: immunoSEQ multiplex PCR; TCRdb's copy keeps in-frame clones and lacks some. The sample records 450,000 to 600,000 clones, roughly 78% being singletons. V lost 3 bases, J lost 0 bases, and 19 bases lay in between. The CDR3 runs 18 residues. The germline gives CDR1 LNHNV, CDR2 YYDKDF (reference sequence). This clone was recorded many times. The sample consisted of PBMCs. The chain uses TRBV15 and TRBJ2-3; D may be TRBD1 (6 bases). The origin of this receptor is a woman aged 35 to 49 in good health. Some clones in this sample may be carry-over from other donors' samples. CDR3 residues: CATSRKLTGLGSTDTQYF. As DNA, the CDR3 is TGTGCCACCAGCAGGAAACTGACAGGACTCGGGAGCACAGATACGCAGTATTTT.